Described below is a single T cell receptor (beta chain) sequence and its context. TCR beta cDNA was made by 5'RACE template switching with UMIs. TCRdb re-called the 5' RACE reads, yielding one record per CDR3 amino acid sequence without DNA. Its listing shows 250,000 or so distinct CDR3 sequences. The data derive from a study of T cells expressing NK-cell markers. Study details: Beta-chain profiling covered CD3+CD56+NKG2C+, CD3+CD56+NKG2C- and CD3+CD56-NKG2C+ sorted subsets.

The germline V gene encodes CDR1 SGHKS and CDR2 YYEKEE (reference sequence). The CDR3 spans 14 residues. The TCR sequence derives from a woman between 18 and 75 years old in good health. V usage is TRBV5-5 and J usage is TRBJ1-1; TCRdb reports TRBD1, a call that lacks DNA to check it against. Sequencing input: blood T cells: a sorted CD56 or NKG2C T cell subset, CD4+ or CD8+ T cells, or bulk PBMC T cells (not recorded which). The CDR3 sequence is CASSVHRGKTEAFF.